What follows describes a single T cell receptor (beta chain). No antigen is known for it. At one of its ends the junction is not consistent with the germline gene, which may arise from a read error. Germline V gene lookup returns CDR1 KGHSH and CDR2 LQKENI. CDR3 size: 15 residues. These data come from a study of cytomegalovirus exposure and HLA in healthy donors. Overall study: Earlier results showed some 120 million unique TCR beta sequences derived from roughly 190 million T cells.

General study results and limits: The classifier was said to identify cytomegalovirus status with high specificity and sensitivity. As a later analysis showed, a missense DCLRE1C variant was linked to trimming of TCR beta V- and J-genes. Accurate HLA-A and HLA-B prediction from TCR beta sequences was reported for most subjects.

60 Vbeta and 13 Jbeta primers were used in PCR. Sequenced by immunoSEQ multiplex PCR; TCRdb stores in-frame clones only, minus some. The sample lists 190,000 or so clones; roughly four fifths were seen once. The V and J genes are TRBV18 and TRBJ2-1; 7 nucleotides align to TRBD1. Sequences were obtained from PBMCs. The TCR sequence derives from a woman aged 45-65 years in good health and CMV-seropositive. The CDR3 region has the DNA TGTGCCAGCTCCCCAACGGACAGGCCGTACAATGGGCAGTTCTTC. This translates into CASSPTDRPYNGQFF.